The sequence of this TCR beta chain was determined in a study of cytomegalovirus exposure and HLA in healthy donors. Regarding the study as a whole: A reported reduction in N-insertions relative to the approximately 690-donor mean was seen in an Asian-associated ancestry cluster in a later analysis. A list of around 150 TCR beta chains associated with cytomegalovirus was given. Analyzed later, association rates of TCRs varied across HLA loci, with DRB1 most and HLA-C fewest. Three CMV-associated chains were confirmed in vitro to be specific for CMV antigens.

The PCR ran on 60 Vbeta and 13 Jbeta primers. The method was immunoSEQ multiplex PCR; TCRdb's version includes in-frame clones alone and lacks a portion of them. The sample carries about 140,000 clones, 76% recorded once. The CDR3 sequence is 15 residues long. Germline CDR1 is SGHTA and CDR2 is FQGNSA. V was cut by 1 base and J by 0 bases, with 7 bases left in between. In this sample, this clone turned up a few times. No antigen is known for it. Sequenced sample: PBMCs. The chain joins TRBV7-2 to TRBJ1-3; D unresolved. This TCR was recovered from a male donor in good health and CMV-seronegative. CDR3 residues: CASSLVPSSGNTIYF. The CDR3 DNA follows: TGTGCCAGCAGCTTAGTACCCAGCTCTGGAAACACCATATATTTT.